The clone carrying this T cell receptor (beta chain) occurred once. Its antigen is currently unknown. The sample belongs to a study of cytomegalovirus exposure and HLA in healthy donors. Study observations and caveats: For presence/absence analyses, sequencing depth was assumed to be roughly uniform across donors. Likely technical artifact: a cluster of highly shared sequence variants. A later analysis reportedly found fewer N-insertions in an Asian-associated ancestry cluster than the roughly 670-donor mean. A few chains tied to CMV proved CMV antigen-specific in vitro.

PCR used 60 Vbeta primers and 13 Jbeta primers. TCRdb's copy holds only in-frame clones and misses some; the assay was immunoSEQ multiplex PCR. The profile shows about 180,000 clones, 84% of them singletons. The clonotype was recovered from a boy aged 2-9 years in good health and CMV-seronegative. The sequencing sample was made of PBMCs.

The CDR3 region is CASSPDWSGELFF. As DNA, the CDR3 is TGTGCCAGCTCACCGGACTGGTCAGGGGAGCTGTTTTTT. This chain connects TRBV18 to TRBJ2-2; possibly TRBD2 for D (5 bases). The CDR3 has 13 residues. V was trimmed by 3 bases and J by 8 bases, leaving 10 bases between them. Germline V gene lookup returns CDR1 KGHSH and CDR2 LQKENI.